This TCR beta chain is drawn from a study of naive CD8 T cells in extremely preterm neonates. This CDR3 spans 16 amino acids. J lost 5 bases, V lost 5 bases, and 11 bases had no gene match. Germline assignment: CDR1 MDHEN and CDR2 SYDVKM. Extremely preterm births at about 23-28 weeks of gestation supplied the samples. Sorting kept Annexin V-negative CD3+CD8+CD45RA+CCR7+ naive T cells. Note on this clone: Antigen: not known.

Study-wide results and limits: Shared CDR3 nucleotide sequences: preterm roughly 2.7%, term roughly 0.4%, children 0.025% to 0.035%, adults over 0.0095%. Preterm CDR3s were shorter than older groups', with fewer N additions and less trimming. Compared with all age groups, preterm neonates showed less repertoire richness.

Assay: immunoSEQ multiplex PCR; the TCRdb copy retains only in-frame clones and omits some. The data show about 960 clones, 95% to 98% seen once. The clonotype was recovered from a girl who was born preterm. Sequences were obtained from naive CD8+ T cells from cord blood. This sequence joins TRBV28 and TRBJ2-3, with TRBD1 matching 9 bases. The CDR3 sequence: CASSLGTGHVRDTQYF. In DNA, the CDR3 is TGTGCCAGCAGTCTGGGGACAGGGCATGTGAGAGATACGCAGTATTTT.